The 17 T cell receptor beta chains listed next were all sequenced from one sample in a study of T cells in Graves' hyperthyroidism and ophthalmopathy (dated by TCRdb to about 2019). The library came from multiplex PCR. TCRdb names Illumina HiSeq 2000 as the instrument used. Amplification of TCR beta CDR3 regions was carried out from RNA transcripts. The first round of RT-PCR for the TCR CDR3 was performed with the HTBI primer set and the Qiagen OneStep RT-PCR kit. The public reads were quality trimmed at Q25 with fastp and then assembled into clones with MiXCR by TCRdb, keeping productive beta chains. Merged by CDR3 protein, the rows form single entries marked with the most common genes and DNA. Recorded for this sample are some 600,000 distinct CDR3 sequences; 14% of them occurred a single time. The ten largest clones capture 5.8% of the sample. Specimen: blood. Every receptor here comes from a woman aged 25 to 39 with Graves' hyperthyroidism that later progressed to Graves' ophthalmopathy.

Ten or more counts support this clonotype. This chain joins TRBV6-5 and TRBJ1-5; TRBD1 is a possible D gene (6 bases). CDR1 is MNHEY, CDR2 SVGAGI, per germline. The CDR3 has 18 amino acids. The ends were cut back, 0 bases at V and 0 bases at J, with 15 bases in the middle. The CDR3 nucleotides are TGTGCCAGCAGTTACTCGCGCGATCGGGGGCTTAGCAATCAGCCCCAGCATTTT. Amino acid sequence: CASSYSRDRGLSNQPQHF.

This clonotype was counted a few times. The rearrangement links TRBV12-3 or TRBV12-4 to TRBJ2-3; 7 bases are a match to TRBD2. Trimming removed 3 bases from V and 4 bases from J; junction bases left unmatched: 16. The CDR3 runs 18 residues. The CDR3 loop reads CASSFGLVEGRGPDTQYF. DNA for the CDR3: TGTGCCAGCAGTTTCGGACTAGTGGAGGGACGGGGCCCAGATACGCAGTATTTT.

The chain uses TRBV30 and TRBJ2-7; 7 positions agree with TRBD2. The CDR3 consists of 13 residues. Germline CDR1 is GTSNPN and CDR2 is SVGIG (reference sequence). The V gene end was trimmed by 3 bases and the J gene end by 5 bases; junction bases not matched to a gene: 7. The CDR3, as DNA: TGTGCCTGGAGATTCGGGGGGAGGGACGAGCAGTACTTC. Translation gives CAWRFGGRDEQYF.

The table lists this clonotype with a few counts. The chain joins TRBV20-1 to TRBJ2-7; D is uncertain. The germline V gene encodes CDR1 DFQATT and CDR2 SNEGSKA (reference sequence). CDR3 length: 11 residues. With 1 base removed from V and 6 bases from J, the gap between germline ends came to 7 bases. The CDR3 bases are TGCAGTGCTAGAGCTGGATCCGAGCAGTACTTC. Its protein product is CSARAGSEQYF.

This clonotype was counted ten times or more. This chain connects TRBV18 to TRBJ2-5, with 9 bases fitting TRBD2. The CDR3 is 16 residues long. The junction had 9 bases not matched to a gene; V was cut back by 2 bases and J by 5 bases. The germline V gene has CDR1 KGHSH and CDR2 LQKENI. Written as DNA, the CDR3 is TGTGCCAGCTCACCAGCCAGGGCTAGCGGGACGGAGACCCAGTACTTC. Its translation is CASSPARASGTETQYF. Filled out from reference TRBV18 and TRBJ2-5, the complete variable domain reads NAGVMQNPRHLVRRRGQEARLRCSPMKGHSHVYWYRQLPEEGLKFMVYLQKENIIDESGMPKERFSAEFPKEGPSILRIQQVVRGDSAAYFCASSPARASGTETQYFGPGTRLLVL.

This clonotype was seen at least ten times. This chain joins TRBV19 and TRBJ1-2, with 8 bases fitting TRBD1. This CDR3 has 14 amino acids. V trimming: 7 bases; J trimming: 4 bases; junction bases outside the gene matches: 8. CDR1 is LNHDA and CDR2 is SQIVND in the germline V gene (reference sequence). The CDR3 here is CASTMTGDLYGYTF. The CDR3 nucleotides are TGTGCCAGTACCATGACAGGGGACCTCTATGGCTACACCTTC. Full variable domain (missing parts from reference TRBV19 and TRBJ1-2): DGGITQSPKYLFRKEGQNVTLSCEQNLNHDAMYWYRQDPGQGLRLIYYSQIVNDFQKGDIAEGYSVSREKKESFPLTVTSAQKNPTAFYLCASTMTGDLYGYTFGSGTRLTVV.

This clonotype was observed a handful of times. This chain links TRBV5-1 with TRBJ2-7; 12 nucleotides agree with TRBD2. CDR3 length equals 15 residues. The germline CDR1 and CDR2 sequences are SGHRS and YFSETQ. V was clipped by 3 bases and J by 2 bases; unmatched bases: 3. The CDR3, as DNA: TGCGCCAGCAGCTGGAGACTAGCGGGAGCCTACGAGCAGTACTTC. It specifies CASSWRLAGAYEQYF.

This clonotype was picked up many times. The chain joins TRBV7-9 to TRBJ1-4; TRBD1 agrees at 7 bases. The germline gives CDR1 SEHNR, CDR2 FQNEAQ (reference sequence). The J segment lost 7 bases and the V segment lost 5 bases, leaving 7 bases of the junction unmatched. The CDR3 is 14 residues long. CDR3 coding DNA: TGTGCCAGCAGCCCGGGGACAGCAGCTGAAAAACTGTTTTTT. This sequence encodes CASSPGTAAEKLFF. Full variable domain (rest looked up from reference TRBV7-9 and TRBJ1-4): DTGVSQNPRHKITKRGQNVTFRCDPISEHNRLYWYRQTLGQGPEFLTYFQNEAQLEKSRLLSDRFSAERPKGSFSTLEIQRTEQGDSAMYLCASSPGTAAEKLFFGSGTQLSVL.

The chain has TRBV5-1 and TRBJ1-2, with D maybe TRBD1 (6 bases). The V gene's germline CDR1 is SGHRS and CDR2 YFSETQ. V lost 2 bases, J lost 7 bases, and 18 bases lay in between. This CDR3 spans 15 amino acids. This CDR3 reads CASSFPTGTSAGYTF. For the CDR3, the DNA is TGCGCCAGCAGCTTCCCCACCGGGACAAGTGCTGGCTACACCTTC.

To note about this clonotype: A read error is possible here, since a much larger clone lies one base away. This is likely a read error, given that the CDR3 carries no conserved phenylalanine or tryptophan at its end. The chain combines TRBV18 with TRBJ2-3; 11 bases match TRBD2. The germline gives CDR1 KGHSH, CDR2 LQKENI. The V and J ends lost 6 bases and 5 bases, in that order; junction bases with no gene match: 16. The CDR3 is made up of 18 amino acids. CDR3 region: CASSPTSSGRMVGDTQYS. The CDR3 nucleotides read TGTGCCAGCTCTCCAACCTCTAGCGGGAGGATGGTGGGAGATACGCAGTATTCT.

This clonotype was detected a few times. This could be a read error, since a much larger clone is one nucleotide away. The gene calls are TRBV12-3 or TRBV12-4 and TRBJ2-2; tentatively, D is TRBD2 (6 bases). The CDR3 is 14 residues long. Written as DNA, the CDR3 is TGTGCCGGCAGTTTCGGGGGGAACACCGGGGAGCTGTTTTTT. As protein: CAGSFGGNTGELFF.

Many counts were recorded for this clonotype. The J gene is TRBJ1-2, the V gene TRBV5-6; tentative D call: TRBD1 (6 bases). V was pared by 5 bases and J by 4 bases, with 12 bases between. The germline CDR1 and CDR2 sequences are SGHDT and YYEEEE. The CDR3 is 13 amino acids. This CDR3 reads CASRQDSFYGYTF. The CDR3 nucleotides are TGTGCCAGCAGACAGGACAGTTTCTATGGCTACACCTTC.

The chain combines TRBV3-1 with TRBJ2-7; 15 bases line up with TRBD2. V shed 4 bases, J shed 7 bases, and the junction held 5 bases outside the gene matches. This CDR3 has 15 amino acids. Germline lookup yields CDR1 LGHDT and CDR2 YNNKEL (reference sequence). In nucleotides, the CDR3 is TGTGCCAGCAGCCCCGGACTAGCGGGGGGGAGGGAGCAGTACTTC. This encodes CASSPGLAGGREQYF.

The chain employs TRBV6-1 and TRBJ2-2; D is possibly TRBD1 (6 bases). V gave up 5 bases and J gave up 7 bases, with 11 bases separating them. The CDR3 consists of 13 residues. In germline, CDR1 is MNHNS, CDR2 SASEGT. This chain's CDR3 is CASSFGQHGELFF. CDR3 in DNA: TGTGCCAGCAGTTTTGGACAGCACGGGGAGCTGTTTTTT.

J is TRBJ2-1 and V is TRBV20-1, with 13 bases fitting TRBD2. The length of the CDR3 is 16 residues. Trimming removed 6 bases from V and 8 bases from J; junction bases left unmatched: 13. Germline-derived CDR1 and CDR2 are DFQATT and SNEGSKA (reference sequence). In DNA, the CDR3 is TGCAGTGCCGACAGACTAGCGGGAGGCGGAAACGATGAGCAGTTCTTC. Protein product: CSADRLAGGGNDEQFF.

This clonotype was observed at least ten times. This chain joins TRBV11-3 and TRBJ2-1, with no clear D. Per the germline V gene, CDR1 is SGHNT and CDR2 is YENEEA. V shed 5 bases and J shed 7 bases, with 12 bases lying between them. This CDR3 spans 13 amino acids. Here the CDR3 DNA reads TGTGCCAGCAGCCCAAATGCGCATAATGAGCAGTTCTTC. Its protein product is CASSPNAHNEQFF.

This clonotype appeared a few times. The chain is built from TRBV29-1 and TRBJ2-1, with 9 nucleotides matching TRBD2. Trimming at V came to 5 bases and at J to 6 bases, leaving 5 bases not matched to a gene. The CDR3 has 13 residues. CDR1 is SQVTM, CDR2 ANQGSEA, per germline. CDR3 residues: CSVRIAGVNEQFF. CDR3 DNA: TGCAGCGTTCGTATAGCGGGGGTCAATGAGCAGTTCTTC.